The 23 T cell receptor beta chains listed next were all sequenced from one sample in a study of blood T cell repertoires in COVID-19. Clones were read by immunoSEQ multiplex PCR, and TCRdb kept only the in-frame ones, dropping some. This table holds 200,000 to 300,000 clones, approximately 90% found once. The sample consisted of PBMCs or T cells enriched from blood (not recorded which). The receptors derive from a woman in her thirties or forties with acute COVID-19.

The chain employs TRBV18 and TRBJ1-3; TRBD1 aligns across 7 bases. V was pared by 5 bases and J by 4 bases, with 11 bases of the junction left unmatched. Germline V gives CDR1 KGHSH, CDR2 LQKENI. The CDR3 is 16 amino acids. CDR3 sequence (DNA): TGTGCCAGCTCATCCCGGGACAGTAGAGGAGGAAACACCATATATTTT. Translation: CASSSRDSRGGNTIYF.

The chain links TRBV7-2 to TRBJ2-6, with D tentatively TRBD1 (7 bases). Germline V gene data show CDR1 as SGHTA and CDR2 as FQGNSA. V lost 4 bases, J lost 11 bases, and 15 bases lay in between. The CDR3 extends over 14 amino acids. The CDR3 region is CASSSQGRLDVLTF. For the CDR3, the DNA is TGTGCCAGCAGCTCACAGGGGAGGTTAGACGTCCTGACTTTC.

The CDR3 sequence: CSASLVVGMQTQYF. The CDR3 DNA sequence: TGCAGTGCTAGTCTAGTTGTTGGAATGCAGACCCAGTACTTC. The gene calls are TRBV20-1 and TRBJ2-5; no clear D. V was trimmed by 3 bases and J by 6 bases, leaving 17 bases between them. In germline, CDR1 is DFQATT, CDR2 SNEGSKA (reference sequence). The CDR3 extends over 14 amino acids.

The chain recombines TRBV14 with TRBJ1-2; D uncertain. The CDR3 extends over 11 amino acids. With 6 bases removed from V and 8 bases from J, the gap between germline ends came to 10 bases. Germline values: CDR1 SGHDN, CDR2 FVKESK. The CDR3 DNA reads TGTGCCAGCAGTCACGGAGGGGGCTACACCTTC. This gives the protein CASSHGGGYTF.

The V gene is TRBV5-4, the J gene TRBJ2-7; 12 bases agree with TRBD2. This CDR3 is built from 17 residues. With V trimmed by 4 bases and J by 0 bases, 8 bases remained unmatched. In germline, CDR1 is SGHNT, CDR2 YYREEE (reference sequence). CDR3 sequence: CASSVEPTSGGSYEQYF. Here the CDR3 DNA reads TGTGCCAGCAGCGTCGAACCGACTAGCGGGGGCTCCTACGAGCAGTACTTC.

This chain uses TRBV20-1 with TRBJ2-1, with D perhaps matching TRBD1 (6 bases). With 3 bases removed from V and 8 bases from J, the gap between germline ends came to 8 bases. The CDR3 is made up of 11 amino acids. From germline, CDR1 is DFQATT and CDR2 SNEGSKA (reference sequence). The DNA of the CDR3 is TGCAGTGCTAGTCCAGGGGATGAGCAGTTCTTC. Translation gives CSASPGDEQFF.

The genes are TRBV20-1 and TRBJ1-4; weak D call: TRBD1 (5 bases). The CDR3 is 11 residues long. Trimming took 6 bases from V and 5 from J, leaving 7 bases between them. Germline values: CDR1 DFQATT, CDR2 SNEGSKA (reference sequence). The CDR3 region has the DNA TGCAGTGCAGGGGCGAATGAAAAACTGTTTTTT. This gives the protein CSAGANEKLFF.

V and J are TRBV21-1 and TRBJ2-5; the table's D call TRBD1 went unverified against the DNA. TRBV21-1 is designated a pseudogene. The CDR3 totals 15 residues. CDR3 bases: TGTGCCAGCAGAGGTGGGACAGGGACTCAAGAGACCCAGTACTTC. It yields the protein CASRGGTGTQETQYF.

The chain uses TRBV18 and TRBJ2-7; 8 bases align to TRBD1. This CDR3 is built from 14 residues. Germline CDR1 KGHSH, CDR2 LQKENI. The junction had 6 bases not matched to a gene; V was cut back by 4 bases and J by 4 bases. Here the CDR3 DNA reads TGTGCCAGCTCACTAGGACAGGGAGAGTACGAGCAGTACGTC. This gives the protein CASSLGQGEYEQYV.

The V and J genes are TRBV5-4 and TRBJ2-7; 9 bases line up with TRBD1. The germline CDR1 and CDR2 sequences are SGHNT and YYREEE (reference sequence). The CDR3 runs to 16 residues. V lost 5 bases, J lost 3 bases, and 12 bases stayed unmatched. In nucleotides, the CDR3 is TGTGCCAGCAGAATGGGAGGGACAGGGTATAACTACGAGCAGTACTTC. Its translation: CASRMGGTGYNYEQYF.

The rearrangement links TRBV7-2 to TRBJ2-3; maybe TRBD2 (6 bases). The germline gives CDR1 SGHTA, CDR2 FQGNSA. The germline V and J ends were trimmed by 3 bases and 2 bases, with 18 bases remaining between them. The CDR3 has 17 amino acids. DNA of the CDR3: TGTGCCAGCAGCTTTCTTGCCGGGACTTATGTCACAGATACGCAGTATTTT. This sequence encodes CASSFLAGTYVTDTQYF. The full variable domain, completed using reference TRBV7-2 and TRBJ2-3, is GAGVSQSPSNKVTEKGKDVELRCDPISGHTALYWYRQSLGQGLEFLIYFQGNSAPDKSGLPSDRFSAERTGGSVSTLTIQRTQQEDSAVYLCASSFLAGTYVTDTQYFGPGTRLTVL.

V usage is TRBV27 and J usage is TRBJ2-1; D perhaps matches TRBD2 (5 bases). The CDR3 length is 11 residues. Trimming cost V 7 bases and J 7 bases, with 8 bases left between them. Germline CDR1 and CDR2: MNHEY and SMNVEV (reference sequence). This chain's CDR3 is CASKERNEQFF. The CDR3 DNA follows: TGTGCCAGCAAAGAGCGGAATGAGCAGTTCTTC.

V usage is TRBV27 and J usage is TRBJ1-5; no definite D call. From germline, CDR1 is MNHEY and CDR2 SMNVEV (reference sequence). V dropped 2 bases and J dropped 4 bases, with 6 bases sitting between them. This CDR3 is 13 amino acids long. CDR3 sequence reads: CASSLRGNQPQHF. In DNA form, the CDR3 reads TGTGCCAGCAGTTTACGGGGAAATCAGCCCCAGCATTTT.

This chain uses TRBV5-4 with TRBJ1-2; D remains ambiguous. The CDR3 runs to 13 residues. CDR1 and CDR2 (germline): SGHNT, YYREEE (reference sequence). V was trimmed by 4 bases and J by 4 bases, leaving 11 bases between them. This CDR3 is CASSLPVTYGYTF. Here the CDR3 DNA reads TGTGCCAGCAGCCTTCCGGTCACCTATGGCTACACCTTC.

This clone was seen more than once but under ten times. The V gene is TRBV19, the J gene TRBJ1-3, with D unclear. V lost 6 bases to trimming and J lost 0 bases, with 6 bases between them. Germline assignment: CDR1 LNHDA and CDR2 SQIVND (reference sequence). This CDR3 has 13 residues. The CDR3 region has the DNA TGTGCCAGTAGGAGTAGCTCTGGAAACACCATATATTTT. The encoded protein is CASRSSSGNTIYF. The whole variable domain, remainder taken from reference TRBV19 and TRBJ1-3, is DGGITQSPKYLFRKEGQNVTLSCEQNLNHDAMYWYRQDPGQGLRLIYYSQIVNDFQKGDIAEGYSVSREKKESFPLTVTSAQKNPTAFYLCASRSSSGNTIYFGEGSWLTVV.

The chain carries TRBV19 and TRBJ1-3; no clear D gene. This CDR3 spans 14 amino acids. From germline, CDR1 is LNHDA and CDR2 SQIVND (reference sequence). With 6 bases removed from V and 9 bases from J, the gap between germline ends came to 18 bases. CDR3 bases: TGTGCCAGTAGCCCTCAGGCAGTCTCGGCCACCATATATTTT. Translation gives CASSPQAVSATIYF.

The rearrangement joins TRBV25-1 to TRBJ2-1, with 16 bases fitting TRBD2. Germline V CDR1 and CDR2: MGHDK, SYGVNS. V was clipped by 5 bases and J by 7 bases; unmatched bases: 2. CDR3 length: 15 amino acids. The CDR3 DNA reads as TGTGCCAGCAGTCCGGGACTAGCGGGGGGGAATGAGCAGTTCTTC. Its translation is CASSPGLAGGNEQFF.

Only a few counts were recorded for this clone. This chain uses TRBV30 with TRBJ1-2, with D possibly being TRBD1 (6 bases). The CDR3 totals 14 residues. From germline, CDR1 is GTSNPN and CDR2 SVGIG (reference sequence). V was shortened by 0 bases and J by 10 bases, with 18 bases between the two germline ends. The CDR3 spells CAWSVARGYRYYTF. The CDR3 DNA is TGTGCCTGGAGTGTAGCCAGGGGCTACAGATACTACACCTTC. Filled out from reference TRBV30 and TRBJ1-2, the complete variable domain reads SQTIHQWPATLVQPVGSPLSLECTVEGTSNPNLYWYRQAAGRGLQLLFYSVGIGQISSEVPQNLSASRPQDRQFILSSKKLLLSDSGFYLCAWSVARGYRYYTFGSGTRLTVV.

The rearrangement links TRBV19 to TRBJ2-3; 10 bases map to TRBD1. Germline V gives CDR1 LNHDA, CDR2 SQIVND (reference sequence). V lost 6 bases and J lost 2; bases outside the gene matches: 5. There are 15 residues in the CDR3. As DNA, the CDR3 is TGTGCCAGTAGCGGGGGACAGGGGCTCACAGATACGCAGTATTTT. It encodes CASSGGQGLTDTQYF.

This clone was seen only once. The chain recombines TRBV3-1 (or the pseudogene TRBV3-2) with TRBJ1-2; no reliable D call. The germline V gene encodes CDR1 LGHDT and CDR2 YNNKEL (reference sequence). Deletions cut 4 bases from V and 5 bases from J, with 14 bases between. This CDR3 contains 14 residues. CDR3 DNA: TGTGCCAGCAGCCCCGGGTCTCTGGGTTATGGCTACACCTTC. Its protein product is CASSPGSLGYGYTF.

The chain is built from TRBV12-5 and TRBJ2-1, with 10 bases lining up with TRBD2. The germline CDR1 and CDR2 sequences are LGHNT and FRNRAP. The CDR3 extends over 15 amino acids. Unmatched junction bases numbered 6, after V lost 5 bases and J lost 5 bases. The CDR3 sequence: CASGGWTSGDNEQFF. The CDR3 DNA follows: TGTGCTAGTGGTGGATGGACTAGCGGAGACAATGAGCAGTTCTTC.

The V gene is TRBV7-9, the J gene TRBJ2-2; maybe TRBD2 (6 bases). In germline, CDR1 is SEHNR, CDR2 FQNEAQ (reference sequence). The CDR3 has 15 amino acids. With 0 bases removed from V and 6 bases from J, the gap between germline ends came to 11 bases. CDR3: CASSLAGGAAGELFF. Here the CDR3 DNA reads TGTGCCAGCAGCTTAGCCGGGGGAGCCGCCGGGGAGCTGTTTTTT.

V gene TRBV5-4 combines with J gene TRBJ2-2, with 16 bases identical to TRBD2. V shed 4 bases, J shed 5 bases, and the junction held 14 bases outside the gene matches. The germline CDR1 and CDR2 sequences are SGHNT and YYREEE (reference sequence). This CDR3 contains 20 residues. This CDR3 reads CASSPGGGLAGGPKTGELFF. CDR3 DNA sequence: TGTGCCAGCAGCCCCGGAGGGGGACTAGCGGGAGGGCCTAAGACCGGGGAGCTGTTTTTT.